This T cell receptor (beta chain) was recorded in a study of blood T cell repertoires in COVID-19. Study overall: Researchers got acute and convalescent COVID-19 samples from the United States, Italy and Spain. The cDNA or gDNA used as material had been derived from T cells, B-cell-depleted T cells, or PBMCs.

The cohort comprised adults aged about 18 to 100 years residing in 20 to 30 US areas. The count of this clone is one. The length of the CDR3 is 15 residues. Trimming stripped 5 bases from V and 2 bases from J, with 15 bases between. The germline gives CDR1 MNHEY, CDR2 SVGAGI. The protocol was immunoSEQ multiplex PCR, while the TCRdb copy is restricted to in-frame clones and leaves out a portion. The data contain 200,000 to 250,000 clones, nearly 90% of them singletons. The source material was PBMCs or T cells enriched from blood (not recorded which). This chain joins TRBV6-5 and TRBJ1-2; D is ambiguous. The sequence derives from a man aged 25-40 years who had been exposed to COVID-19. CDR3 loop: CASSPDRGGNYGYTF. The CDR3 nucleotides read TGTGCCAGCAGTCCTGACCGTGGCGGAAACTATGGCTACACCTTC.